Each of the 7 T cell receptor beta chains below was sequenced from the same sample in a study of blood T cell repertoires in COVID-19. TCRdb's copy holds only in-frame clones and misses some; the assay was immunoSEQ multiplex PCR. The repertoire holds under 70,000 clones, with about 91% as singletons. The material sequenced was peripheral blood. The receptors originated from a woman aged 70 to 79 with acute or convalescent COVID-19.

The count of this clone is one. The chain links TRBV6-5 to TRBJ2-7, with D possibly being TRBD2 (5 bases). V lost 7 bases and J 2 bases, leaving 15 bases between the germline ends. The CDR3 runs 14 residues. Germline V gives CDR1 MNHEY, CDR2 SVGAGI. The CDR3 sequence is CASTSGSLPYEQYF. CDR3 DNA sequence: TGTGCCAGCACCTCGGGGAGTTTACCCTACGAGCAGTACTTC.

The V gene is TRBV30, the J gene TRBJ1-5, with a possible D match to TRBD1 (6 bases). The V end was cut by 4 bases, the J end by 3 bases, with 16 bases between. The length of the CDR3 is 15 residues. The germline V gene has CDR1 GTSNPN and CDR2 SVGIG (reference sequence). This CDR3 reads CAWTPVDSLNQPQHF. DNA of the CDR3: TGTGCCTGGACCCCTGTGGACAGCCTCAATCAGCCCCAGCATTTT.

The V call is TRBV7-8, the J call TRBJ2-5; D call uncertain. This CDR3 comprises 13 residues. Germline V gene data show CDR1 as SGHVS and CDR2 as FQNEAQ. V shed 2 bases and J shed 5 bases, with 9 bases lying between them. For the CDR3, the DNA is TGTGCCAGCAGCTTAAGTGGTGCGGAGACCCAGTACTTC. It translates to CASSLSGAETQYF.

V and J are TRBV19 and TRBJ1-4; TRBD1 agrees at 9 bases. V was clipped by 5 bases and J by 6 bases; unmatched bases: 10. Germline CDR1 reads LNHDA; CDR2 reads SQIVND (reference sequence). CDR3 length: 16 amino acids. The CDR3 spells CASSLYPDRGDEKLFF. CDR3 in DNA: TGTGCCAGTAGTCTCTACCCGGACAGGGGTGATGAAAAACTGTTTTTT.

The chain has TRBV28 and TRBJ1-2; tentatively, D is TRBD1 (6 bases). The germline CDR1 and CDR2 sequences are MDHEN and SYDVKM. The CDR3 spans 14 residues. V was shortened by 5 bases and J by 6 bases, with 16 bases between the two germline ends. Here the CDR3 reads CASSPTGQWHGYTF. The CDR3 DNA follows: TGTGCCAGCAGTCCAACAGGGCAGTGGCATGGCTACACCTTC.

This clone was found a few times. This chain links TRBV4-1 with TRBJ2-7; possible D gene TRBD2, 7 bases. Germline CDR1 MGHRA, CDR2 YSYEKL. The germline V and J ends were trimmed by 2 bases and 3 bases, with 11 bases remaining between them. The CDR3 consists of 14 residues. CDR3 amino acids: CASSQPGGFYEQYF. The CDR3 DNA sequence: TGCGCCAGCAGCCAACCGGGGGGCTTCTACGAGCAGTACTTC.

This clone is a singleton in its sample. The chain joins TRBV11-2 to TRBJ1-3; TRBD1 aligns across 7 bases. The CDR3 sequence is 13 residues long. With 4 bases clipped from V and 7 bases from J, the junction kept 4 bases outside the gene matches. The germline gives CDR1 SGHAT, CDR2 FQNNGV. As DNA, the CDR3 is TGTGCCAGCAGCTCGGGACAGAGCAACACCATATATTTT. It specifies CASSSGQSNTIYF.